This T cell receptor (beta chain) was sequenced for a study of blood T cell repertoires in COVID-19. Study-level information: There were acute and convalescent COVID-19 samples, and they came from the United States, Italy and Spain. PBMCs, B-cell-depleted T cells, or T cells were the source of the cDNA or gDNA that made up the material.

The sample holds a few counts of this clone. One Seattle source followed patients from active infection through their disease course. Germline V gene lookup returns CDR1 KGHDR and CDR2 SFDVKD. The CDR3 contains 13 residues. Trimming stripped 7 bases from V and 3 bases from J, with 10 bases between. As handled by the study authors: The authors estimated nucleated cell counts from reference gene primer amplification. TCRdb's copy holds only in-frame clones and misses some; the assay was immunoSEQ multiplex PCR. V, J and clone size are taken as reported in that table, and D and trimming were inferred from the DNA itself. The sample consists of about 140,000 clones, about 83% of them appearing once.

Sequencing input: peripheral blood. This TCR was sampled from a man aged 30-40 years with COVID-19, enrolled during active disease. The gene calls are TRBV24-1 and TRBJ2-3; possible D gene TRBD2, 5 bases. Here the CDR3 reads CATRGIATDTQYF. The CDR3 DNA follows: TGTGCCACCAGAGGGATAGCGACAGATACGCAGTATTTT.